The rows below give T cell receptor beta chains drawn from one sample of a study of CD4 T cells in relation to SARS-CoV-2 and coronaviruses. Profiling relied on immunoSEQ multiplex PCR, and the TCRdb table lists in-frame clones only, not all of them. The sample lists 20,000 to 25,000 clones; 74% were seen once. Their antigen targets remain unknown. The sequenced sample was CD4+ T cells from PBMCs, cultured in vitro. The receptors were gathered from a human donor in good health. Both conserved end residues are part of each CDR3. The D gene is left open where the match is weak. Rows may omit the clone size; those that give it use once, few, many or a size class.

V gene	CDR3 length	clone size	D gene	J gene	CDR3 DNA	CDR3 protein
TRBV13	15	NA	TRBD1	TRBJ1-2	TGTGCCAGCAGCAGAACTCCCGGGACAGACTATGGCTACACCTTC	CASSRTPGTDYGYTF
TRBV11-2	17	NA	TRBD1	TRBJ1-3	TGTGCCAGCAGCTTAGGACAGGGGGCGATCTCTGGAAACACCATATATTTT	CASSLGQGAISGNTIYF
TRBV7-3	21	NA	TRBD2	TRBJ2-1	TGTGCCAGCAGACTAGCGAGGGCCCTTGAGGACACAGCCCCTAAAGTCAATGAGCAGTTCTTC	CASRLARALEDTAPKVNEQFF
TRBV27	16	NA	NA	TRBJ2-1	TGTGCCAGCAGTTTAAAGGCCCTTAGCTCCTACAATGAGCAGTTCTTC	CASSLKALSSYNEQFF
TRBV6-5	14	NA	NA	TRBJ1-1	TGTGCCAGCAGTTACTATGCGGGAGACACTGAAGCTTTCTTT	CASSYYAGDTEAFF
TRBV19	14	NA	NA	TRBJ2-5	TGTGCCAGTAGTGCCGGACTTCAAGGGGCAGGGCAGTACTTC	CASSAGLQGAGQYF
TRBV15	15	NA	TRBD1	TRBJ2-7	TGTGCCACCAGCATAAGCGGACAGGAACATTACGAGCAGTACTTC	CATSISGQEHYEQYF
TRBV5-4	13	NA	NA	TRBJ2-2	TGTGCCAGCAGCACCGGACAGATCGGGGAGCTGTTTTTT	CASSTGQIGELFF
TRBV19	13	NA	NA	TRBJ2-5	TGTGCCAGTAGTATAGTAATCCAAGAGACCCAGTACTTC	CASSIVIQETQYF
TRBV6-1	14	few	NA	TRBJ1-5	TGTGCCAGCAGTGGAGCAGGGGCGGGTCAGCCCCAGCATTTT	CASSGAGAGQPQHF
TRBV10-2	14	NA	NA	TRBJ1-2	TGCGCCAGCAGTGAGCGCACAGTTAACTATGGCTACACCTTC	CASSERTVNYGYTF
TRBV24-1	15	NA	TRBD1	TRBJ2-1	TGTGCCACCAGTAAAGCGGACAGGGGCTACAATGAGCAGTTCTTC	CATSKADRGYNEQFF
TRBV12-3/TRBV12-4	13	NA	NA	TRBJ2-3	TGTGCCAGCAGGGTTCGTCCCGCTGATACGCAGTATTTT	CASRVRPADTQYF
TRBV19	15	NA	TRBD1	TRBJ1-5	TGTGCCAGTAGTATAGGGACAGGGGGCAATCAGCCCCAGCATTTT	CASSIGTGGNQPQHF
TRBV24-1	17	NA	TRBD2	TRBJ2-1	TGTGCCACCGGGACGACTAGCGGAGCAGGCTCCTACAATGAGCAGTTCTTC	CATGTTSGAGSYNEQFF